What follows are 3 T cell receptor beta chains derived from one specimen sequenced in a study of blood T cell repertoires in COVID-19. Sequenced by immunoSEQ multiplex PCR; TCRdb stores in-frame clones only, minus some. The sample contains tens of thousands of clones, about 87% of which appear only once. The sample was peripheral blood. The receptors were sampled from a man aged 40-50 years with COVID-19, enrolled during active disease.

The CDR3 spells CASSEGSTTNEKLFF. The CDR3 DNA reads as TGTGCCAGCAGTGAGGGTTCCACAACTAATGAAAAACTGTTTTTT. This chain connects TRBV7-9 to TRBJ1-4, with unresolved D. V lost 6 bases and J lost 0, with 11 bases in between. CDR3 length: 15 residues. Germline CDR1 SEHNR, CDR2 FQNEAQ (reference sequence).

The rearrangement links TRBV6-4 to TRBJ1-5; D uncertain. The CDR3 covers 11 residues. In germline, CDR1 is MRHNA, CDR2 SNTAGT. Trimming took 11 bases from V and 1 from J, leaving 6 bases between them. The CDR3 protein is CARVSNQPQHF. CDR3 nucleotide sequence: TGTGCCCGAGTCAGCAATCAGCCCCAGCATTTT.

This clone turned up a few times. The chain recombines TRBV14 with TRBJ2-1, with TRBD2 matching 7 bases. The CDR3 totals 19 residues. From germline, CDR1 is SGHDN and CDR2 FVKESK. V was clipped by 1 base and J by 6 bases; unmatched bases: 18. CDR3 loop: CASSQVRVAGESVSNEQFF. The CDR3, as DNA: TGTGCCAGCAGCCAAGTACGGGTGGCGGGAGAGTCGGTGTCCAATGAGCAGTTCTTC.